Listed below are T cell receptor beta chains from one sample, sequenced in a study of T cells in Graves' hyperthyroidism and ophthalmopathy. TCRdb called the multiplex PCR reads again in MiXCR, with one record for every CDR3 protein. The table includes 450,000 to 650,000 distinct CDR3 sequences, 12% to 15% detected once. Sequenced sample: blood. The receptor source for this set is a woman aged 18-30 years with Graves' ophthalmopathy. Both conserved end residues are part of each CDR3. D genes are given only for firm matches. A row's size may be missing; if present it is once, few, many or a size class.

TRBV27	-	-	TRBJ2-7	TGTGCCAGCACCCCCGGGGGAGTGAGCTACGAGCAGTACTTC	CASTPGGVSYEQYF
TRBV11-3	TRBD1	-	TRBJ1-4	TGTGCCAGCAGCTACGGGACAGGGGGTAATGAAAAACTGTTTTTT	CASSYGTGGNEKLFF
TRBV12-3/TRBV12-4	-	many	TRBJ1-2	TGTGCCAGCAGTTCTCAGTTTAACTATGGCTACACCTTC	CASSSQFNYGYTF
TRBV20-1	TRBD2	many	TRBJ2-7	TGCAGTGCTAGTCATAGCGGGGGTTACGAGCAGTACTTC	CSASHSGGYEQYF
TRBV7-9	-	many	TRBJ2-1	TGTGCCAGCAGCCCGAGGCGGCGGAACTCCTACAATGAGCAGTTCTTC	CASSPRRRNSYNEQFF
TRBV7-9	-	-	TRBJ2-2	TGTGCCAGCAGCTTAGGGGTGGTCAGGCCGAACACCGGGGAGCTGTTTTTT	CASSLGVVRPNTGELFF
TRBV9	TRBD2	few	TRBJ2-5	TGTGCCAGCAGCCCCGGGACTAGCGGGGGTGGGGAGACCCAGTACTTC	CASSPGTSGGGETQYF
TRBV7-7	-	many	TRBJ2-5	TGTGCTAGCAGCTTAGGTTGGGGAGTCGGCCAAGAGACCCAGTACTTC	CASSLGWGVGQETQYF
TRBV9	TRBD2	-	TRBJ2-1	TGTGCCAGCAGTACCCCGGGACTAGCGGGAGAGCTAGGGTACAATGAGCAGTTCTTC	CASSTPGLAGELGYNEQFF
TRBV7-2	-	many	TRBJ2-2	TGTGCCAGCAGCCAAATCTACAGGACCGGGGAGCTGTTTTTT	CASSQIYRTGELFF
TRBV12-3/TRBV12-4	TRBD1	many	TRBJ2-5	TGTGCCAGCAGTACCGACAGGGATCCGTACTTC	CASSTDRDPYF
TRBV5-1	-	-	TRBJ2-1	TGCGCCAGCAGCTTGATTACCACCGAAAACAATGAGCAGTTCTTC	CASSLITTENNEQFF
TRBV7-9	-	many	TRBJ2-5	TGTGCCAGCAGCTACAACAGGGTCAGGCAAGAGACCCAGTACTTC	CASSYNRVRQETQYF
TRBV30	-	many	TRBJ2-5	TGTGCCTGGAGTGCAGTCCGTAGCGGTGAGACCCAGTACTTC	CAWSAVRSGETQYF
TRBV11-3	-	few	TRBJ2-7	TGTGCCAGCAGCGTACACAGGGAGCACTACTCCTACGAGCAGTACTTC	CASSVHREHYSYEQYF
TRBV6-1	TRBD2	few	TRBJ2-7	TGTGCCACCTCGAACGGGGGGGAGCAGTACTTC	CATSNGGEQYF
TRBV6-2/TRBV6-3	TRBD1	many	TRBJ2-2	TGTGCCAGCAGCCCCGGGACAGTGGGGTCGTGGGAGCTGTTTTTT	CASSPGTVGSWELFF
TRBV9	TRBD1	-	TRBJ2-2	TGTGCCAGCAGCAAACAACAACCGGGACAGGGGCGCAACGGGGAGCTGTTTTTT	CASSKQQPGQGRNGELFF
TRBV12-3/TRBV12-4	-	many	TRBJ2-5	TGTGCCAGCAGTTTAGGTGGGGACCACCAAGAGACCCAGTACTTC	CASSLGGDHQETQYF
TRBV9	TRBD2	few	TRBJ2-1	TGTGCCAGCAGTGGATTAGCGGGAGGGCCGAGGTTCTTC	CASSGLAGGPRFF
TRBV6-2/TRBV6-3	TRBD1	many	TRBJ2-4	TGTGCCAGCACCACCCCCCCTCGGACAGGGGGCATGCACATTCAGTACTTC	CASTTPPRTGGMHIQYF
TRBV2	-	many	TRBJ2-7	TGTGCCAGCAGTCCCCGGAATCAAGGAGGCCACGAGCAGTACTTC	CASSPRNQGGHEQYF
TRBV28	-	few	TRBJ1-5	TGTGCCAGCAGTTTCCGGCAGGGAGGTCAGCAGCCCCAGCATTTT	CASSFRQGGQQPQHF
TRBV9	TRBD2	many	TRBJ2-1	TGTGCCAGCAGCGTAGGGACTAGCGGGAATGAGCAGTTCTTC	CASSVGTSGNEQFF
TRBV10-3	TRBD2	-	TRBJ2-2	TGTGCCATCAGTGGGACGGCGGGGGGCACCGGGGAGCTGTTTTTT	CAISGTAGGTGELFF
TRBV29-1	-	many	TRBJ2-3	TGCAGCGTTGACCACGGGGCCATCACAGATACGCAGTATTTT	CSVDHGAITDTQYF
TRBV24-1	-	many	TRBJ2-1	TGTGCCACCAGTGACCCTGCGGGACAGAGGAGCTCCTACAATGAGCAGTTCTTC	CATSDPAGQRSSYNEQFF
TRBV5-1	-	many	TRBJ2-1	TGCGCCAGCAGCTTGTCACGGGGGTCCAATGAGCAGTTCTTC	CASSLSRGSNEQFF
TRBV12-3/TRBV12-4	TRBD1	-	TRBJ2-7	TGTGCCAGCAGTGGCGCTGGGACAGAACCCTACGAGCGGCACTTC	CASSGAGTEPYERHF
TRBV3-1	-	many	TRBJ2-7	TGTGCCAGCAGCCAATATGGTGGAGCCTACGAGCAGTACTTC	CASSQYGGAYEQYF
TRBV11-2	TRBD1	many	TRBJ1-1	TGTGCCAGCAGCTCCGGACAGGAGACTGAAGCTTTCTTT	CASSSGQETEAFF
TRBV10-3	-	many	TRBJ2-3	TGTGCCATCAGTGAGGATGGCGGGTTGGGCACAGATACGCAGTATTTT	CAISEDGGLGTDTQYF
TRBV6-5	-	-	TRBJ1-2	TGTGCCAGCAGTTACTCGACTCCGGGAAACTATGGCTACACCTTC	CASSYSTPGNYGYTF
TRBV5-6	-	few	TRBJ2-7	TGTGCCAGCAGCTCCTTTTCGCCGGGGCAGCGTAGCGAGCAGTACTTC	CASSSFSPGQRSEQYF
TRBV19	TRBD1	few	TRBJ1-5	TGTGCCAGTAGGCATGGGACAGCTGGCGATCAGCCCCAGCATTTT	CASRHGTAGDQPQHF
TRBV29-1	-	few	TRBJ1-1	TGCAGCGTTGGGAGGGGGGGTATGAACACTGAAGCTTTCTTT	CSVGRGGMNTEAFF
TRBV14	-	few	TRBJ2-7	TGTGCCAGCAGGCTAGAAGGTTACGAGCAGTACTTC	CASRLEGYEQYF
TRBV11-2	-	few	TRBJ1-1	TGTGCCAGCAGCTCACCGGGGGCCAGGGCTATGAACACTGAAGCTTTCTTT	CASSSPGARAMNTEAFF
TRBV28	-	many	TRBJ1-5	TGTGCCAGCAGTTTGGAGGGGACCAATCAGCCCCAGCATTTT	CASSLEGTNQPQHF
TRBV12-5	TRBD1	many	TRBJ2-1	TGTGCTAGTGGTTGGACTTCTCCGGGACAGGCCTACAATGAGCAGTTCTTC	CASGWTSPGQAYNEQFF
TRBV6-1	-	many	TRBJ2-5	TGTGCCAGCAGTTTTCGCGGGACGCCGGCCTTACAAGAGACCCAGTACTTC	CASSFRGTPALQETQYF
TRBV6-1	-	-	TRBJ2-4	TGTGCCAGCAGGGATTCTGAGGGGGGTTCCAAAAACATTCAGCACTTC	CASRDSEGGSKNIQHF
TRBV27	-	many	TRBJ1-4	TGTGCCAGCAGAGGGGGGACTGTTGGGAATGAAAAACTGTTTTTT	CASRGGTVGNEKLFF
TRBV7-9	TRBD1	few	TRBJ1-2	TGTGCCAGCAGCTTAGTGACAGGGGGCGGTGGCTATGGCTACACCTTC	CASSLVTGGGGYGYTF
TRBV4-1	-	few	TRBJ2-7	TGCGCCAGCAGCCTTAGCCCCCCGCAGGCGGGCTACGAGCAGTACTTC	CASSLSPPQAGYEQYF
TRBV7-2	TRBD1	few	TRBJ1-3	TGTGCCAGCAGCTCTTTGACAGGGGCCCACCCTGGAAACACCATATATTTT	CASSSLTGAHPGNTIYF
TRBV11-2	-	many	TRBJ2-5	TGTGCCAGCAGCTCCCCCGGTCTGGAGACCCAGTACTTC	CASSSPGLETQYF
TRBV5-1	-	many	TRBJ1-1	TGCGCCAGCAGCTTGACCGGGCTACCGAACACTGAAGCTTTCTTT	CASSLTGLPNTEAFF
TRBV2	TRBD1	many	TRBJ1-5	TGTGCCAGCAGTGAGAGGGCAGGGGGTCATCAGCCCCAGCATTTT	CASSERAGGHQPQHF
TRBV14	TRBD2	-	TRBJ2-1	TGTGCCAGCAGCCTTTCCAGGACTAGGGTCAATGAGCAGTTCTTC	CASSLSRTRVNEQFF
TRBV5-1	TRBD1	few	TRBJ2-5	TGCGCCAGCAGCGCCGGGACAGCAAAGGGGGAAGAGACCCAGTACTTC	CASSAGTAKGEETQYF
TRBV12-3/TRBV12-4	TRBD1	many	TRBJ1-4	TGTGCCAGCAGTCCCGGGACAGGGATAGAAAAACTGTTTTTT	CASSPGTGIEKLFF
TRBV11-2	-	many	TRBJ2-5	TGTGCCAGCAGCTTAGCCGACCAAGAGACCCAGTACTTC	CASSLADQETQYF
TRBV6-1	-	-	TRBJ1-6	TGTGCCAGCAGCCTTAGCGGGCCGAATTCACCCCTCCACTTT	CASSLSGPNSPLHF
TRBV7-9	TRBD1	many	TRBJ1-3	TGTGCCAGCAGCTCCGGGACAGGGAGAAACACCATATATTTT	CASSSGTGRNTIYF